This entry features one T cell receptor beta chain sequence. The authors' processing: Amplified reference gene primers provided the basis for estimating nucleated cell counts. Sequencing was performed with immunoSEQ multiplex PCR; in TCRdb, only in-frame clones are kept and a portion is missing. V, J and clone size reflect that table, while D and trimming were determined from the DNA. In the table there are 70,000 to 85,000 clones, 80% to 95% of which are singletons. The data stem from a study of blood T cell repertoires in COVID-19. Germline-derived CDR1 and CDR2 are SGHRS and YFSETQ. The CDR3 is 16 amino acids. V shed 7 bases, J shed 2 bases, and the junction held 13 bases outside the gene matches.

The sample taken for sequencing was peripheral blood. The sequence derives from a woman in her sixties or seventies with active COVID-19. V gene TRBV5-1 combines with J gene TRBJ2-7; 9 positions match TRBD2. The CDR3, as DNA: TGCGCCAGCGGGGCCGAGTCGGGACTAGCTCCCTACGAGCAGTACTTC. Protein product: CASGAESGLAPYEQYF.